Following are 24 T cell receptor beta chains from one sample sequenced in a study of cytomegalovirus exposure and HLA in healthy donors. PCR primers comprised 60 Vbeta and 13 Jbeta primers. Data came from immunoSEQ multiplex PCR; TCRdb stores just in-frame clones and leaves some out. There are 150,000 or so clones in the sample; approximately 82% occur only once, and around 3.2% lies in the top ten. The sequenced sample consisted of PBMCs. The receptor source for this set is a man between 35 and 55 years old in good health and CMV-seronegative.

CDR3 DNA sequence: TGCGCCAGCAGAGGAACTAGTATTTACGAGCAGTACTTC. This codes for CASRGTSIYEQYF. This rearrangement joins TRBV5-1 to TRBJ2-7, with D tentatively TRBD2 (5 bases). CDR3 length: 13 amino acids. Trimming pared 5 bases from V and 4 bases from J, leaving 13 bases between. Germline V CDR1 and CDR2: SGHRS, YFSETQ.

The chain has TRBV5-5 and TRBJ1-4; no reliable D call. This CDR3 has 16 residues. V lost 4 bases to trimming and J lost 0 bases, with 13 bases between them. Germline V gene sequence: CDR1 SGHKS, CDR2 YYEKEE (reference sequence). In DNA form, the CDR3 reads TGTGCCAGCAGCCCGGTTCTGGTAGCAACTAATGAAAAACTGTTTTTT. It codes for CASSPVLVATNEKLFF.

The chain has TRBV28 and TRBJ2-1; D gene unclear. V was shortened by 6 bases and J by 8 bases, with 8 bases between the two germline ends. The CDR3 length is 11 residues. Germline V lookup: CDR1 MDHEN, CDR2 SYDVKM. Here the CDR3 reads CASSLVHEQFF. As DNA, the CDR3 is TGTGCCAGCAGCCTAGTGCATGAGCAGTTCTTC.

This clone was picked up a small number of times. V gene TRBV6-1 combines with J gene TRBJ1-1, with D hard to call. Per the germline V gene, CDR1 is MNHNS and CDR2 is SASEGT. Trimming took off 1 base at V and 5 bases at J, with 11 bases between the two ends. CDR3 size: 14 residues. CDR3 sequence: CASSEGVGGTEAFF. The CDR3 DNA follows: TGTGCCAGCAGTGAAGGTGTTGGAGGAACTGAAGCTTTCTTT.

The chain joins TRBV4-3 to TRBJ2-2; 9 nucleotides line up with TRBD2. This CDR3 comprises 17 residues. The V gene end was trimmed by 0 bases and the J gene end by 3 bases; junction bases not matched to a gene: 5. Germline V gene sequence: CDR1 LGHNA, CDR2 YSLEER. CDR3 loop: CASSQDLRLADTGELFF. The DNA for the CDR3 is TGCGCCAGCAGCCAAGACCTACGACTAGCGGACACCGGGGAGCTGTTTTTT.

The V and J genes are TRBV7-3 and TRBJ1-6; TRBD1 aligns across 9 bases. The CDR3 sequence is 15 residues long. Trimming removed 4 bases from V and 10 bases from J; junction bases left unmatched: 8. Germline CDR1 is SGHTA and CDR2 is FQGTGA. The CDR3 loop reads CASSSQGQGRSPLHF. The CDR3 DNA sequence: TGTGCCAGCAGCTCCCAAGGACAGGGGAGGTCACCCCTCCACTTT.

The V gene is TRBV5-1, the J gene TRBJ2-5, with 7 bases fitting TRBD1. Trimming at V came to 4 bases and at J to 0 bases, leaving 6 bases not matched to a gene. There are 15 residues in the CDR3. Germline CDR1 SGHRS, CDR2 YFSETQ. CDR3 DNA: TGCGCCAGCAGCCCACAGGGGACCAACCAAGAGACCCAGTACTTC. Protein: CASSPQGTNQETQYF.

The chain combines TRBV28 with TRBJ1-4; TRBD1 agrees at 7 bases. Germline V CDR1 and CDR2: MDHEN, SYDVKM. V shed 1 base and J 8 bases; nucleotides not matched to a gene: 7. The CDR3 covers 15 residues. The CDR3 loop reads CASSLSGTVSEKLFF. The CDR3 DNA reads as TGTGCCAGCAGTTTATCTGGGACAGTCTCCGAAAAACTGTTTTTT. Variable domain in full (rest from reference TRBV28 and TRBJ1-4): DVKVTQSSRYLVKRTGEKVFLECVQDMDHENMFWYRQDPGLGLRLIYFSYDVKMKEKGDIPEGYSVSREKKERFSLILESASTNQTSMYLCASSLSGTVSEKLFFGSGTQLSVL.

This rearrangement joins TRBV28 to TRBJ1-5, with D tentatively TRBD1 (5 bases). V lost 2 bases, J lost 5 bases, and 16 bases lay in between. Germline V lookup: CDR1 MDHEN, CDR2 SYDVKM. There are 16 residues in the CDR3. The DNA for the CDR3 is TGTGCCAGCAGTTTAGGGGGTGCGGGAACCTATCAGCCCCAGCATTTT. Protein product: CASSLGGAGTYQPQHF.

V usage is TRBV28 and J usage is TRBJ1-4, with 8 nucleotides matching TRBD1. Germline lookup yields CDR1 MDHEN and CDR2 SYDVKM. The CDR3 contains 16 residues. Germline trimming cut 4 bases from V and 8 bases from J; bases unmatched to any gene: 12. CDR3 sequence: CASSYTPGGSGEKLFF. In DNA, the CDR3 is TGTGCCAGCAGTTACACCCCAGGGGGCTCGGGGGAAAAACTGTTTTTT.

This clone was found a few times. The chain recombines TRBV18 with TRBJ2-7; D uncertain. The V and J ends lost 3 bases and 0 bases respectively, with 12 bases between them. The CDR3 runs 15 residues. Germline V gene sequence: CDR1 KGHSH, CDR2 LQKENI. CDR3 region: CASSPTLASSYEQYF. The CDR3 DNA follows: TGTGCCAGCTCACCCACCTTGGCCAGCTCCTACGAGCAGTACTTC.

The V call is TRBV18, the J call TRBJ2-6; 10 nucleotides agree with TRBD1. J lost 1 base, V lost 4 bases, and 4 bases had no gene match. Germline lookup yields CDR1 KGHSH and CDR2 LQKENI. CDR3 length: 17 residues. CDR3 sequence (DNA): TGTGCCAGCTCACGCGGACAGGGGGTTTCTGGGGCCAACGTCCTGACTTTC. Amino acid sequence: CASSRGQGVSGANVLTF.

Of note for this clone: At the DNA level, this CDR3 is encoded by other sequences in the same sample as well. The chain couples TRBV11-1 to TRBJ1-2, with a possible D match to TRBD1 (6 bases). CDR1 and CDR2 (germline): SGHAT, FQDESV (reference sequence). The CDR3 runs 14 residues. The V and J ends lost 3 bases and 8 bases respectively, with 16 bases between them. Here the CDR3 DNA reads TGTGCCAGCAGCTTTGAACAGGGTCCGCGAGGCTACACCTTC. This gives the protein CASSFEQGPRGYTF.

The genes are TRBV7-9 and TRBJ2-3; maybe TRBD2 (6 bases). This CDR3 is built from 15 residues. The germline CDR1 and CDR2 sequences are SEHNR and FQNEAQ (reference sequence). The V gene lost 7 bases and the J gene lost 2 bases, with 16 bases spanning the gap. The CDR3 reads CASIVGRTNTDTQYF. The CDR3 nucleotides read TGTGCCAGCATCGTCGGAAGGACTAACACAGATACGCAGTATTTT.

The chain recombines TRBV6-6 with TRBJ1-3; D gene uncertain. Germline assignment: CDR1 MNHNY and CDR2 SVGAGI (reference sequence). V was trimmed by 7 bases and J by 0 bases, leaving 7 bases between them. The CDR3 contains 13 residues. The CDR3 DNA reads TGTGCCAGCATGGCAGTCTCTGGAAACACCATATATTTT. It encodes CASMAVSGNTIYF.

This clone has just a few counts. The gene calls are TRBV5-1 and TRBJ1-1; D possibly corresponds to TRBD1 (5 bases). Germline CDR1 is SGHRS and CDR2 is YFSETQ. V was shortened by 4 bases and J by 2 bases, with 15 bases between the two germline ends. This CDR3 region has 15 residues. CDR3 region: CASSLEWGGNTEAFF. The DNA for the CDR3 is TGCGCCAGCAGCCTGGAATGGGGCGGCAACACTGAAGCTTTCTTT.

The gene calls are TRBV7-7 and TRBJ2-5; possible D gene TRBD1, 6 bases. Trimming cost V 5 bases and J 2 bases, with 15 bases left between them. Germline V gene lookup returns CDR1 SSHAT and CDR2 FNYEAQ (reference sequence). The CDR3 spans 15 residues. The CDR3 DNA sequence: TGTGCCAGCAGCACTCAGACAGGTGCTCAAGAGACCCAGTACTTC. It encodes CASSTQTGAQETQYF.

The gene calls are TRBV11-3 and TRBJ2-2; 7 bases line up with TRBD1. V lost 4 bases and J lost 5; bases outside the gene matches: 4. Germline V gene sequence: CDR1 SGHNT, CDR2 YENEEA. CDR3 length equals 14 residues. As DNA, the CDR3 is TGTGCCAGCAGCTCCGACAGGGCGACCGGGGAGCTGTTTTTT. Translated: CASSSDRATGELFF.

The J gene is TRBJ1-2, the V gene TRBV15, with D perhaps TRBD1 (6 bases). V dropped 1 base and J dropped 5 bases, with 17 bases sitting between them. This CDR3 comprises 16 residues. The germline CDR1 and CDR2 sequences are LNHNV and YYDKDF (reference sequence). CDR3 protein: CATSRAETLQGYGYTF. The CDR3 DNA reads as TGTGCCACCAGCAGAGCCGAGACCCTCCAGGGGTATGGCTACACCTTC.

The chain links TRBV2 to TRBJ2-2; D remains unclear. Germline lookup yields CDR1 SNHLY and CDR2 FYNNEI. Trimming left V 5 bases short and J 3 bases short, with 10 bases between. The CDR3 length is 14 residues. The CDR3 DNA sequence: TGTGCCAGCAGTTTTAGTCTGGACACCGGGGAGCTGTTTTTT. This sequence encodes CASSFSLDTGELFF.

CDR3 amino acids: CASSPTARYEQYF. The CDR3 region has the DNA TGTGCCAGCTCACCGACAGCCCGCTACGAGCAGTACTTC. The chain combines TRBV18 with TRBJ2-7; D perhaps matches TRBD1 (5 bases). The CDR3 loop spans 13 amino acids. CDR1 KGHSH and CDR2 LQKENI come from the germline V gene. Trimming shortened V by 3 bases and J by 3 bases, and 9 bases separated the two germline ends. The full variable domain, its missing parts supplied by reference TRBV18 and TRBJ2-7, is NAGVMQNPRHLVRRRGQEARLRCSPMKGHSHVYWYRQLPEEGLKFMVYLQKENIIDESGMPKERFSAEFPKEGPSILRIQQVVRGDSAAYFCASSPTARYEQYFGPGTRLTVT.

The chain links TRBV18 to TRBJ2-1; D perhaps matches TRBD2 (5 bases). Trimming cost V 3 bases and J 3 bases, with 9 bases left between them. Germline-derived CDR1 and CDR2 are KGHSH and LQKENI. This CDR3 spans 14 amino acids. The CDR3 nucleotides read TGTGCCAGCTCACCCCGGGAAGGCTACAATGAGCAGTTCTTC. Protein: CASSPREGYNEQFF.

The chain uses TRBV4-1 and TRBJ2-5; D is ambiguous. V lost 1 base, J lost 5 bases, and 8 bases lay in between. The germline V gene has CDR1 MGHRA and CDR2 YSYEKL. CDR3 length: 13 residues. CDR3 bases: TGCGCCAGCAGCCAAGGTAGCAAGGAGACCCAGTACTTC. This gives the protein CASSQGSKETQYF.

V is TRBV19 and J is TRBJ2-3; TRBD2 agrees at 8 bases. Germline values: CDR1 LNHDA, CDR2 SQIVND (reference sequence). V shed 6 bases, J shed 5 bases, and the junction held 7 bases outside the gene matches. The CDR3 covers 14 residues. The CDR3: CASSSGTRKDTQYF. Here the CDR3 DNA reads TGTGCCAGTAGCTCCGGGACTAGAAAAGATACGCAGTATTTT.